The next 24 T cell receptor beta chains were all read from a single sample in a study of blood T cell repertoires in COVID-19. Generated by immunoSEQ multiplex PCR, the TCRdb table keeps only in-frame clones and is missing some. The sample includes more than 300,000 clones, approximately 87% of them seen just once. Sequencing was performed on peripheral blood. All receptors come from a woman aged 30 to 39 with COVID-19, enrolled during active disease.

V gene TRBV11-2 combines with J gene TRBJ1-1, with D possibly being TRBD1 (5 bases). The CDR3 is made up of 14 amino acids. V was trimmed by 4 bases and J by 4 bases, leaving 13 bases between them. CDR1 and CDR2 from the germline V gene are SGHAT and FQNNGV. The CDR3 sequence is CASSYRGGATEAFF. The DNA of the CDR3 is TGTGCCAGCAGCTATCGCGGAGGGGCCACTGAAGCTTTCTTT.

Of note for this clone: A junction boundary mismatches the germline segment, possibly from a read error. The J gene is TRBJ1-2, the V gene TRBV9; no clear D gene. This CDR3 has 11 residues. Germline CDR1 and CDR2: SGDLS and YYNGEE. The CDR3 DNA follows: TGTGCCAGCAGCCCCCGTCGACGAGAGGGCTTC. Amino acids: CASSPRRREGF.

CDR3 in DNA: TGTGCCAGCAGCGCGGGACTAGCGGGAGGGCCCTTCTTCAATGAGCAGTTCTTC. Amino acids: CASSAGLAGGPFFNEQFF. The chain is built from TRBV7-6 and TRBJ2-1; 16 bases map to TRBD2. J lost 6 bases, V lost 5 bases, and 10 bases had no gene match. The CDR3 spans 18 residues. Germline CDR1 is SGHVS and CDR2 is FNYEAQ. The variable domain in full, with the rest retrieved from reference TRBV7-6 and TRBJ2-1, is GAGVSQSPRYKVTKRGQDVALRCDPISGHVSLYWYRQALGQGPEFLTYFNYEAQQDKSGLPNDRFSAERPEGSISTLTIQRTEQRDSAMYRCASSAGLAGGPFFNEQFFGPGTRLTVL.

This clone was detected only a few times. The chain is built from TRBV6-5 and TRBJ1-2, with D perhaps TRBD1 (6 bases). Deletions cut 5 bases from V and 5 bases from J, with 12 bases between. CDR1 and CDR2 (germline): MNHEY, SVGAGI. The CDR3 consists of 13 residues. The CDR3: CASSSDRSYGYTF. The CDR3 coding sequence is TGTGCCAGCAGTAGCGACAGGTCTTATGGCTACACCTTC.

The rearrangement uses TRBV4-1 and TRBJ2-5; TRBD1 aligns across 9 bases. The V and J ends lost 4 bases and 3 bases, in that order; junction bases with no gene match: 3. In germline, CDR1 is MGHRA, CDR2 YSYEKL. There are 14 residues in the CDR3. The CDR3 reads CASSPRTGEETQYF. The CDR3 DNA follows: TGCGCCAGCAGCCCACGGACAGGGGAAGAGACCCAGTACTTC.

This rearrangement joins TRBV6-5 to TRBJ1-1; no clear D gene. Germline-derived CDR1 and CDR2 are MNHEY and SVGAGI. The V end lost 5 bases, the J end lost 0 bases, and 13 bases lay between the germline ends. The CDR3 runs to 15 residues. CDR3 residues: CASSMFGDMNTEAFF. CDR3 nucleotides: TGTGCCAGCAGTATGTTCGGGGATATGAACACTGAAGCTTTCTTT.

This rearrangement joins TRBV6-5 to TRBJ2-1, with 7 positions matching TRBD1. Germline values: CDR1 MNHEY, CDR2 SVGAGI. CDR3 length equals 14 residues. J gave up 8 bases and V 4 bases, and 8 bases lay outside the gene matches. DNA of the CDR3: TGTGCCAGCAGTTTTAGGGGGCGCAGGGATGAGCAGTTCTTC. Protein sequence: CASSFRGRRDEQFF.

This chain links TRBV2 with TRBJ1-4; 7 bases align to TRBD1. Per the germline V gene, CDR1 is SNHLY and CDR2 is FYNNEI. V lost 6 bases, J lost 4 bases, and 8 bases stayed unmatched. The CDR3 runs 15 residues. As DNA, the CDR3 is TGTGCCAGCAGCGGCGGGACAGATCATAATGAAAAACTGTTTTTT. It specifies CASSGGTDHNEKLFF.

The J gene is TRBJ1-1, the V gene TRBV11-2, with D maybe TRBD1 (6 bases). V was clipped by 0 bases and J by 3 bases, with 17 bases between them. The CDR3 length is 17 residues. CDR1 is SGHAT and CDR2 is FQNNGV in the germline V gene. The CDR3 is CASSLDRGRGSDTEAFF. The DNA for the CDR3 is TGTGCCAGCAGCTTAGATCGGGGCAGGGGATCGGACACTGAAGCTTTCTTT.

This clone was recorded a few times. V is TRBV6-2 or TRBV6-3 and J is TRBJ1-2; D uncertain. The CDR3 extends over 14 amino acids. Per germline, CDR1 MNHEY and CDR2 SVGEGT. V was trimmed by 6 bases and J by 1 base, leaving 12 bases between them. As DNA, the CDR3 is TGTGCCAGCAGCAGAGCCCAGGTTAACTATGGCTACACCTTC. Its protein product is CASSRAQVNYGYTF.

This clone occurred a few times. The genes are TRBV5-8 and TRBJ1-1, with D possibly TRBD1 on 6 matching bases. Trimming cost V 3 bases and J 0 bases, with 12 bases left between them. CDR3 length equals 15 residues. The germline CDR1 and CDR2 sequences are SGHTS and YDEGEE. The CDR3 here is CASSWRQELNTEAFF. CDR3 DNA sequence: TGTGCCAGCAGCTGGCGACAGGAATTGAACACTGAAGCTTTCTTT.

CDR3 bases: TGTGCCAGCAGCCAGGGACTAGCGGAATCCACAGATACGCAGTATTTT. This translates into CASSQGLAESTDTQYF. This chain links TRBV7-3 with TRBJ2-3; 11 bases match TRBD2. Germline CDR1 SGHTA, CDR2 FQGTGA. This CDR3 contains 16 residues. With 5 bases clipped from V and 2 bases from J, the junction kept 6 bases outside the gene matches.

This clone has a single count. CDR3 in DNA: TGCAGCGTTTCTGGGACAGGGTGGGAGCAGTACTTC. Translating it yields CSVSGTGWEQYF. The chain employs TRBV29-1 and TRBJ2-7; 9 bases line up with TRBD1. Germline CDR1 SQVTM, CDR2 ANQGSEA. The CDR3 consists of 12 residues. Losses at the gene ends were 5 bases for V and 7 bases for J; bases not matched to a gene: 6.

V and J are TRBV19 and TRBJ2-7; weak D call: TRBD2 (5 bases). This CDR3 has 12 amino acids. The ends were cut back, 7 bases at V and 4 bases at J, with 11 bases in the middle. Germline V gene sequence: CDR1 LNHDA, CDR2 SQIVND (reference sequence). CDR3 bases: TGTGCCAGTAAGGATAGAGGGTACGAGCAGTACTTC. Translating it yields CASKDRGYEQYF.

This clone showed up just once. The chain has TRBV5-1 and TRBJ1-1, with TRBD1 identical over 10 bases. Germline-derived CDR1 and CDR2 are SGHRS and YFSETQ. This CDR3 has 16 amino acids. The junction had 6 bases not matched to a gene; V was cut back by 4 bases and J by 0 bases. CDR3 sequence reads: CASSPKTGGMNTEAFF. Here the CDR3 DNA reads TGCGCCAGCAGCCCCAAGACAGGGGGCATGAACACTGAAGCTTTCTTT.

The rearrangement joins TRBV7-2 to TRBJ2-5; D may be TRBD2 (6 bases). V lost 2 bases and J lost 2, with 18 bases in between. The CDR3 runs 17 residues. Germline V gene sequence: CDR1 SGHTA, CDR2 FQGNSA. The CDR3, as DNA: TGTGCCAGCAGCTTAAGGAGTGTGGGAGGAGGGCAAGAGACCCAGTACTTC. As protein: CASSLRSVGGGQETQYF.

This clone was detected only a few times. The rearrangement joins TRBV24-1 to TRBJ2-3; D is possibly TRBD1 (5 bases). The V end lost 4 bases, the J end lost 6 bases, and 13 bases lay between the germline ends. Per germline, CDR1 KGHDR and CDR2 SFDVKD. This CDR3 is built from 14 residues. The CDR3 nucleotides are TGTGCCACCAGTGACCAGGGCTCAACGGATACGCAGTATTTT. It yields the protein CATSDQGSTDTQYF.

This clone was seen a single time. As DNA, the CDR3 is TGTGCCAGCAGTGACAGGGGCATCGCTAATGAAAAACTGTTTTTT. This sequence encodes CASSDRGIANEKLFF. The rearrangement uses TRBV6-6 and TRBJ1-4, with TRBD1 matching over 8 bases. The CDR3 spans 15 residues. V shed 5 bases, J shed 3 bases, and the junction held 5 bases outside the gene matches. From germline, CDR1 is MNHNY and CDR2 SVGAGI (reference sequence).

The chain joins TRBV3-1 (or the pseudogene TRBV3-2) to TRBJ1-1; 11 bases align to TRBD1. V lost 3 bases and J lost 7; bases outside the gene matches: 19. CDR1 is LGHDT and CDR2 is YNNKEL in the germline V gene (reference sequence). The length of the CDR3 is 19 residues. CDR3 coding DNA: TGTGCCAGCAGCCACCCCCCTGGTGTGGGGACAGGGGGGTTGGTTGAAGCTTTCTTT. This translates into CASSHPPGVGTGGLVEAFF.

CDR3 DNA: TGTGCCACCAGCCAGGGATACGAGCAGTACTTC. Amino acid sequence: CATSQGYEQYF. This chain links TRBV6-5 with TRBJ2-7; D is possibly TRBD1 (5 bases). CDR1 is MNHEY and CDR2 is SVGAGI in the germline V gene. The ends were cut back, 10 bases at V and 4 bases at J, with 11 bases in the middle. The CDR3 is 11 residues long.

The chain carries TRBV10-3 and TRBJ2-1; 12 bases agree with TRBD2. The V segment lost 10 bases and the J segment 6 bases; nucleotides outside the gene matches: 4. The CDR3 has 13 residues. Germline values: CDR1 ENHRY, CDR2 SYGVKD. The chain's CDR3 is CATPSGRGNEQFF. In nucleotides, the CDR3 is TGTGCCACCCCTAGCGGGAGGGGCAATGAGCAGTTCTTC.

The chain recombines TRBV7-3 with TRBJ1-6; 7 bases are a match to TRBD1. From germline, CDR1 is SGHTA and CDR2 FQGTGA. V dropped 2 bases and J dropped 5; count of bases not matched to a gene: 3. The CDR3 totals 15 residues. CDR3 sequence (DNA): TGTGCCAGCAGCTTACAGGGGGATAATAATTCACCCCTCCACTTT. Its translation is CASSLQGDNNSPLHF.

The chain employs TRBV28 and TRBJ2-7, with 8 bases that match TRBD1. After removal of 8 bases from V and 3 bases from J, the junction contained 12 bases not matched to a gene. Germline CDR1 reads MDHEN; CDR2 reads SYDVKM. This CDR3 region has 15 residues. The CDR3 DNA reads TGTGCCAGCGAATATGGGACAGGAAGGAGCTACGAGCAGTACTTC. Translated, it gives CASEYGTGRSYEQYF.

J is TRBJ1-6 and V is TRBV28; TRBD1 agrees at 7 bases. Germline CDR1 MDHEN, CDR2 SYDVKM. The CDR3 extends over 12 amino acids. Germline trimming cut 7 bases from V and 9 bases from J; bases unmatched to any gene: 3. The CDR3 coding sequence is TGTGCCAGCAAGACAGGGCTTTCACCCCTCCACTTT. Translated: CASKTGLSPLHF.